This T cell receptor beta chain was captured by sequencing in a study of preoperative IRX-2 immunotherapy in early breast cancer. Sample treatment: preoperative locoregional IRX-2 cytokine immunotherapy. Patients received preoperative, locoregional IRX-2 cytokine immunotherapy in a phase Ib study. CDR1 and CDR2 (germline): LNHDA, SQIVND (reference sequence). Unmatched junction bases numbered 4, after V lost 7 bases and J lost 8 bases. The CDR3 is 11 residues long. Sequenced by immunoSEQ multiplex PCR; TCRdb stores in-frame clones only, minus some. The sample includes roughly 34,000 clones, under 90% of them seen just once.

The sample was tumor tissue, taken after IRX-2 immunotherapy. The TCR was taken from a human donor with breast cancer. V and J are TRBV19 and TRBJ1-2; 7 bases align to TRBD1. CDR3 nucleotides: TGTGCCAGTACCAGGGGGACGGGCTACACCTTC. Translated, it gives CASTRGTGYTF.